This is a list of T cell receptor beta chains from one sample in a study of control samples from healthy donors and cancer patients. The protocol was immunoSEQ multiplex PCR, while the TCRdb copy is restricted to in-frame clones and leaves out a portion. The data hold 150,000 to 200,000 clones, with 95% to 96% observed a single time. The sequencing sample was made of blood. These receptors all come from a young woman in good health. CDR3s include the opening cysteine and the closing phenylalanine or tryptophan. The D gene is left open where the match is weak. Rows give clone size only sometimes, using once, few, many, or a class for an expanded clone.

v_call	clone_size	j_call	d_call	cdr3_nt	cdr3_aa
TRBV7-2	NA	TRBJ1-6	NA	TGTGCCAGCAGCTCGCCGTCCCGCTCCTATAATTCACCCCTCCACTTT	CASSSPSRSYNSPLHF
TRBV28	NA	TRBJ1-6	NA	TGTGCCAGCAGTTCCCGGGACGTGACATCCTATAATTCACCCCTCCACTTT	CASSSRDVTSYNSPLHF
TRBV29-1	NA	TRBJ2-1	NA	TGCAGCGTTGAAGTTAGAGAGCCCCGGGTGCACAATGAGCAGTTCTTC	CSVEVREPRVHNEQFF
TRBV30	NA	TRBJ1-5	TRBD1	TGTGCCTGGAGTGTACTTGGCAGGGGGTACAATCAGCCCCAGCATTTT	CAWSVLGRGYNQPQHF
TRBV5-8	NA	TRBJ1-4	NA	TGTGCCAGCAGCTGGTGGGAACTGTTTTTT	CASSWWELFF
TRBV2	NA	TRBJ2-1	TRBD1	TGTGCCAGCAGGCTAAACAGGGGGAGCTCCTACAATGAGCAGTTCTTC	CASRLNRGSSYNEQFF
TRBV28	NA	TRBJ1-1	NA	TGTGCCAGCAGTCTTGGTCATAACACTGAAGCTTTCTTT	CASSLGHNTEAFF
TRBV30	NA	TRBJ2-5	NA	TGTGCCGGGGGGTTCTTCGGTTACGAGACCCAGTACTTC	CAGGFFGYETQYF
TRBV5-6	NA	TRBJ2-1	NA	TGTGCCAGCAGCTTCGGACAGGGACTAGCCCAGAATGAGCAGTTCTTC	CASSFGQGLAQNEQFF
TRBV11-2	once	TRBJ1-6	NA	TGTGCCAGCAGCTTAGTGACGTCGGGGTATAATTCACCCCTCCACTTT	CASSLVTSGYNSPLHF
TRBV28	NA	TRBJ2-1	TRBD2	TGTGCCAGCAGTTCCCTGGGGGCGGGAGGGCCGGGGAGCGTGGAGCAGTTCTTC	CASSSLGAGGPGSVEQFF
TRBV24-1	NA	TRBJ2-1	TRBD1	TGTGCCACCAGTGATTTGAGGCAGGGGGCCTATGAGCAGTTCTTC	CATSDLRQGAYEQFF
TRBV7-9	NA	TRBJ2-7	NA	TGTGCCAGCAGCCTGAAATACGAGCAGTACTTC	CASSLKYEQYF
TRBV18	NA	TRBJ2-1	NA	TGTGCCAGCTCACCACTGAACAATGAGCAGTTCTTC	CASSPLNNEQFF
TRBV7-6	NA	TRBJ2-2	NA	TGTGCCAGCAGCTCGCGACATACGAACACCGGGGAGCTGTTTTTT	CASSSRHTNTGELFF
TRBV28	NA	TRBJ2-1	NA	TGTGCCAGCAGTTTTAATCGCCGACCCTACAATGAGCAGTTCTTC	CASSFNRRPYNEQFF
TRBV7-6	once	TRBJ2-2	NA	TGTGCCAGCAGCTTATGGGCCGGGACTGTGAACACCGGGGAGCTGTTTTTT	CASSLWAGTVNTGELFF
TRBV28	NA	TRBJ1-2	TRBD1	TGTGCCAGCCTCTCCCAAGACAGGGTGAATGGCTACACCTTC	CASLSQDRVNGYTF
TRBV6-6	NA	TRBJ2-7	TRBD1	TGTGCCAGCAGCCATAGCGGACAGGGGCCACCCTACGAGCAGTACTTC	CASSHSGQGPPYEQYF
TRBV29-1	NA	TRBJ2-3	TRBD1	TGCAGCGTTGGGCCCAGGGGGACAGATACGCAGTATTTT	CSVGPRGTDTQYF
TRBV19	NA	TRBJ1-1	NA	TGTGCCAGTAGTATAGCGGGGATAGGGACTGAAGCTTTCTTT	CASSIAGIGTEAFF
TRBV5-1	NA	TRBJ2-2	TRBD1	TGCGCCAGCAGCCCCCAGACCGGGACAGGGGGCACCGGGGAGCTGTTTTTT	CASSPQTGTGGTGELFF
TRBV28	NA	TRBJ2-7	TRBD1	TGTGCCAGCAGTTCGAGGGACAGGCTTTCCGAGCAGTACTTC	CASSSRDRLSEQYF
TRBV6-5	NA	TRBJ1-5	TRBD1	TGTGCCACCGACAGGGGTAGCAATCAGCCCCAGCATTTT	CATDRGSNQPQHF
TRBV5-6	NA	TRBJ1-2	TRBD1	TGTGCCAGCAGAGCTCTGGGACAGAAACCCTATGGCTACACCTTC	CASRALGQKPYGYTF
TRBV7-3	NA	TRBJ2-1	NA	TGTGCCAGCAGCCCGACCCGGGTAAATGGGAATGAGCAGTTCTTC	CASSPTRVNGNEQFF